This entry is about one T cell receptor (beta chain). TCRdb's table, derived via immunoSEQ multiplex PCR, lists solely in-frame clones and lacks some. The sample carries 150,000 to 170,000 clones, around 83% recorded once. Patients from Seattle were sampled longitudinally, starting during active infection. Germline values: CDR1 SNHLY, CDR2 FYNNEI. V gave up 5 bases and J gave up 0 bases, with 12 bases separating them. This CDR3 contains 15 residues. This sample stems from a study of blood T cell repertoires in COVID-19. Study overall: Sites in the United States, Italy and Spain provided acute and convalescent COVID-19 samples. PBMCs, B-cell-depleted T cells, or T cells provided the cDNA or gDNA that made up the material.

The chain couples TRBV2 to TRBJ2-3; perhaps TRBD1 as D (5 bases). The clonotype was recovered from an older woman with COVID-19, enrolled during active disease. The source material was peripheral blood. CDR3 sequence: CASSPWTPSTDTQYF. The CDR3 region has the DNA TGTGCCAGCAGTCCTTGGACACCTAGCACAGATACGCAGTATTTT. Combining the CDR3 with reference TRBV2 and TRBJ2-3 gives the whole variable domain EPEVTQTPSHQVTQMGQEVILRCVPISNHLYFYWYRQILGQKVEFLVSFYNNEISEKSEIFDDQFSVERPDGSNFTLKIRSTKLEDSAMYFCASSPWTPSTDTQYFGPGTRLTVL.